The present entry profiles one TCR beta chain with its context. Its specificity is unknown. This sample was taken from a study of CD8 T cells in ankylosing spondylitis. Study-level findings and limits: According to the report, clones linked to the disease were significantly enriched in matched synovial fluid samples taken from ankylosing spondylitis patients. Reactive arthritis synovial fluid and blood were previously reported to contain some motif variants. Disease-linked clones, CD8+, were relatively rare in peripheral blood. Ankylosing spondylitis blood appeared to be characterized by a TCR beta motif of several highly homologous variants.

This CDR3 is built from 13 residues. CDR1 and CDR2 (germline): WSHSY, SAAADI. The V and J ends lost 0 bases and 2 bases respectively, with 2 bases between them. Quantitative 5'-RACE with molecular barcodes generated TCR beta libraries. TCRdb fed the 5' RACE reads into MiXCR, producing one record per CDR3 protein. This sample has around 540,000 distinct CDR3 sequences; about 12% occur once, and the top ten carry around 7%. The sample comprised blood, either unsorted or a sorted T cell fraction (not recorded which). The chain couples TRBV10-2 to TRBJ2-1; no reliable D call. The receptor was derived from a male donor with ankylosing spondylitis. CDR3 sequence reads: CASSESPYNEQFF. CDR3 in DNA: TGCGCCAGCAGTGAGTCTCCCTACAATGAGCAGTTCTTC.